Presented here are 30 T cell receptor beta chains from one specimen sequenced in a study of blood T cell repertoires in COVID-19. Generated by immunoSEQ multiplex PCR, the TCRdb table keeps only in-frame clones and is missing some. Of hundreds of thousands of clones detected, approximately 90% appear once; the ten largest clones hold over 2%. Material: PBMCs or T cells enriched from blood (not recorded which). These receptors came from a woman aged 18-35 years who had recovered from COVID-19.

The chain joins TRBV2 to TRBJ1-5; tentatively, D is TRBD1 (5 bases). The ends were cut back, 5 bases at V and 0 bases at J, with 11 bases in the middle. Germline values: CDR1 SNHLY, CDR2 FYNNEI. CDR3 length equals 15 residues. CDR3 residues: CASSQGGYSNQPQHF. The CDR3, as DNA: TGTGCCAGCAGTCAGGGAGGCTATAGCAATCAGCCCCAGCATTTT.

V usage is TRBV4-1 and J usage is TRBJ1-1, with D uncertain. This CDR3 region has 13 residues. Germline V lookup: CDR1 MGHRA, CDR2 YSYEKL. With 5 bases removed from V and 0 bases from J, the gap between germline ends came to 7 bases. CDR3 region: CASSELLNTEAFF. The DNA for the CDR3 is TGCGCCAGCAGCGAGCTCTTGAACACTGAAGCTTTCTTT.

This chain joins TRBV5-1 and TRBJ2-3; D unclear. The CDR3 is 15 amino acids. Germline loops: CDR1 SGHRS, CDR2 YFSETQ. Trimming stripped 8 bases from V and 0 bases from J, with 16 bases between. Here the CDR3 reads CASLLQPTSTDTQYF. The CDR3 region has the DNA TGCGCCAGTCTGCTACAGCCAACTAGCACAGATACGCAGTATTTT.

The sample holds one count of this clone. This chain uses TRBV27 with TRBJ1-4; 10 bases align to TRBD1. This CDR3 spans 14 amino acids. Germline assignment: CDR1 MNHEY and CDR2 SMNVEV (reference sequence). V gave up 6 bases and J gave up 7 bases; unmatched junction bases: 5. The CDR3 sequence is CASRPGTGVEKLFF. The CDR3 DNA is TGTGCCAGCAGACCTGGGACAGGGGTTGAAAAACTGTTTTTT.

The V and J genes are TRBV7-2 and TRBJ1-1, with D perhaps matching TRBD1 (6 bases). The CDR3 contains 13 residues. Trimming removed 7 bases from V and 6 bases from J, with 15 bases in between. Germline V gene data show CDR1 as SGHTA and CDR2 as FQGNSA. CDR3 amino acids: CASTRVRGPEAFF. For the CDR3, the DNA is TGTGCCAGCACGCGAGTCAGGGGCCCTGAAGCTTTCTTT.

This clone appeared a single time. The CDR3: CASSLEGINQPQHF. The CDR3 DNA reads as TGCGCCAGCAGCCTAGAGGGCATTAATCAGCCCCAGCATTTT. The chain recombines TRBV5-1 with TRBJ1-5; D unclear. Looked up from germline, CDR1 is SGHRS and CDR2 is YFSETQ. With 4 bases removed from V and 4 bases from J, the gap between germline ends came to 12 bases. The CDR3 sequence is 14 residues long. Using reference TRBV5-1 and TRBJ1-5 for the parts outside the CDR3, the full variable domain is KAGVTQTPRYLIKTRGQQVTLSCSPISGHRSVSWYQQTPGQGLQFLFEYFSETQRNKGNFPGRFSGRQFSNSRSEMNVSTLELGDSALYLCASSLEGINQPQHFGDGTRLSIL.

This clone has more than one count but fewer than ten. The chain uses TRBV19 and TRBJ2-2, with 10 positions matching TRBD1. The CDR3 spans 15 residues. With 7 bases clipped from V and 3 bases from J, the junction kept 5 bases outside the gene matches. CDR1 is LNHDA and CDR2 is SQIVND in the germline V gene (reference sequence). CDR3 in amino acids: CASKAGTGDTGELFF. CDR3 bases: TGTGCCAGTAAAGCCGGGACAGGGGACACCGGGGAGCTGTTTTTT.

The chain uses TRBV7-9 and TRBJ2-1, with D possibly TRBD2 on 7 matching bases. The CDR3 is 15 residues long. Germline loops: CDR1 SEHNR, CDR2 FQNEAQ (reference sequence). V lost 3 bases, J lost 5 bases, and 14 bases lay in between. Here the CDR3 DNA reads TGTGCCAGCAGCTTGGGGGCGGGGGCAGACAATGAGCAGTTCTTC. This encodes CASSLGAGADNEQFF.

The chain couples TRBV5-1 to TRBJ1-2; tentatively, D is TRBD1 (5 bases). The CDR3 is made up of 15 amino acids. Germline loops: CDR1 SGHRS, CDR2 YFSETQ. The V and J ends lost 0 bases and 5 bases respectively, with 14 bases between them. CDR3 sequence (DNA): TGCGCCAGCAGCTTGGAGGGACGGGGGGAGTATGGCTACACCTTC. This translates into CASSLEGRGEYGYTF.

This rearrangement joins TRBV4-1 to TRBJ2-5; 8 bases match TRBD2. Germline V gene sequence: CDR1 MGHRA, CDR2 YSYEKL. Losses at the gene ends were 1 base for V and 2 bases for J; bases not matched to a gene: 3. CDR3 length equals 15 residues. The CDR3 is CASSQVAGGQETQYF. DNA of the CDR3: TGCGCCAGCAGCCAAGTTGCGGGGGGACAAGAGACCCAGTACTTC.

The rearrangement uses TRBV5-8 and TRBJ1-1, with D possibly matching TRBD1 (6 bases). The germline V gene encodes CDR1 SGHTS and CDR2 YDEGEE. V was cut by 0 bases and J by 11 bases, with 8 bases left in between. The CDR3 spans 11 residues. As DNA, the CDR3 is TGTGCCAGCAGCTTGGGGCAGGGGGCTTTCTTT. Its protein is CASSLGQGAFF.

This chain links TRBV28 with TRBJ2-7; possible D gene TRBD1, 6 bases. Trimming took 7 bases from V and 5 from J, leaving 21 bases between them. The CDR3 is 15 amino acids. Germline assignment: CDR1 MDHEN and CDR2 SYDVKM. CDR3 bases: TGTGCCAGCATTCTTCCCGGACAGAGTCGCGACGAGCAGTACTTC. Protein sequence: CASILPGQSRDEQYF.

This clone occurred once. The chain has TRBV5-6 and TRBJ2-1; 9 nucleotides line up with TRBD2. CDR3 size: 16 residues. The V and J ends lost 4 bases and 6 bases, in that order; junction bases with no gene match: 11. Germline V gene lookup returns CDR1 SGHDT and CDR2 YYEEEE. The CDR3, as DNA: TGTGCCAGCAGCCATACCCCAGCGGGGGGTAGCAATGAGCAGTTCTTC. This encodes CASSHTPAGGSNEQFF.

The chain joins TRBV19 to TRBJ1-5; D is perhaps TRBD1 (5 bases). Trimming removed 4 bases from V and 1 base from J, with 11 bases in between. Germline CDR1 and CDR2: LNHDA and SQIVND (reference sequence). The CDR3 loop spans 15 amino acids. The CDR3 spells CASSTQGPSNQPQHF. The DNA for the CDR3 is TGTGCCAGTAGTACTCAGGGTCCCAGCAATCAGCCCCAGCATTTT.

The V gene is TRBV13, the J gene TRBJ2-2, with D hard to call. This CDR3 contains 14 residues. The germline V and J ends were trimmed by 5 bases and 6 bases, with 13 bases remaining between them. CDR1 and CDR2 from the germline V gene are PRHDT and FYEKMQ (reference sequence). The chain's CDR3 is CASSLYRVAGELFF. The CDR3 DNA is TGTGCCAGCAGCCTCTACCGGGTCGCCGGGGAGCTGTTTTTT.

The DNA of the CDR3 is TGTGCCAGCAGTTATGGGACAGGGATGGGATGGCAGTACTTC. Its translation: CASSYGTGMGWQYF. V and J are TRBV6-5 and TRBJ2-7; 9 bases match TRBD1. This CDR3 is built from 14 residues. CDR1 and CDR2 (germline): MNHEY, SVGAGI. The J segment lost 9 bases and the V segment lost 3 bases, leaving 9 bases of the junction unmatched.

The chain carries TRBV4-1 and TRBJ2-7, with 12 bases identical to TRBD1. J gave up 4 bases and V 1 base, and 5 bases lay outside the gene matches. Germline lookup yields CDR1 MGHRA and CDR2 YSYEKL. The CDR3 sequence is 16 residues long. The CDR3 loop reads CASSQGPGQGAYEQYF. The DNA of the CDR3 is TGCGCCAGCAGCCAAGGGCCGGGACAGGGGGCGTACGAGCAGTACTTC.

This clone was seen only once. V and J are TRBV28 and TRBJ2-7; 8 nucleotides align to TRBD1. This CDR3 is built from 13 residues. The germline V gene has CDR1 MDHEN and CDR2 SYDVKM. V shed 6 bases and J 4 bases; nucleotides not matched to a gene: 5. CDR3 in DNA: TGTGCCAGCAGCCAGGGGGCGGGGTACGAGCAGTACTTC. This sequence encodes CASSQGAGYEQYF.

The genes are TRBV6-5 and TRBJ2-5, with TRBD2 as a possible D gene (7 bases). In germline, CDR1 is MNHEY, CDR2 SVGAGI. There are 15 residues in the CDR3. With 0 bases removed from V and 5 bases from J, the gap between germline ends came to 13 bases. The CDR3 bases are TGTGCCAGCAGTTACTCGCCAGGGGAGGGGGAGACCCAGTACTTC. It is translated as CASSYSPGEGETQYF.

The chain carries TRBV10-3 and TRBJ2-3; the match to TRBD1 covers 8 bases. The junction had 9 bases not matched to a gene; V was cut back by 7 bases and J by 0 bases. Germline values: CDR1 ENHRY, CDR2 SYGVKD. The CDR3 totals 16 residues. The CDR3: CAITDRVGVSTDTQYF. DNA of the CDR3: TGTGCCATCACGGACAGGGTGGGGGTTAGCACAGATACGCAGTATTTT.

This clone appeared a single time. The chain is built from TRBV5-4 and TRBJ1-1; 10 bases align to TRBD1. The CDR3 loop spans 11 amino acids. Germline CDR1 and CDR2: SGHNT and YYREEE (reference sequence). The trim removed 7 bases at V and 11 bases at J, leaving 5 bases unmatched. CDR3 nucleotides: TGTGCCAGCGGGACAGGGGAGGCGGCTTTCTTT. Encoded protein: CASGTGEAAFF.

CDR3 DNA: TGTGCCAGCAGTTACGGGGACAGAAATTCACCCCTCCACTTT. This translates into CASSYGDRNSPLHF. The chain links TRBV6-5 to TRBJ1-6, with TRBD1 matching 7 bases. There are 14 residues in the CDR3. Unmatched junction bases numbered 2, after V lost 2 bases and J lost 7 bases. Germline values: CDR1 MNHEY, CDR2 SVGAGI.

This rearrangement joins TRBV24-1 to TRBJ2-3; possibly TRBD1 for D (6 bases). Looked up from germline, CDR1 is KGHDR and CDR2 is SFDVKD. Trimming cost V 2 bases and J 1 base, with 12 bases left between them. The CDR3 loop spans 16 amino acids. Written as DNA, the CDR3 is TGTGCCACCAGTGATTCGGACAGTGGGGGCACAGATACGCAGTATTTT. This sequence encodes CATSDSDSGGTDTQYF.

This clone was counted a few times. The DNA of the CDR3 is TGTGCCAGCAGCTGGAGCTCCGGGGAGCTGTTTTTT. Its translation is CASSWSSGELFF. The chain is built from TRBV5-6 and TRBJ2-2; D gene ambiguous. Germline V gene sequence: CDR1 SGHDT, CDR2 YYEEEE. The CDR3 is 12 residues long. V lost 3 bases, J lost 6 bases, and 6 bases lay in between.

This chain connects TRBV7-2 to TRBJ1-4; unclear D gene. Trimming left V 5 bases short and J 5 bases short, with 12 bases between. Germline CDR1 and CDR2: SGHTA and FQGNSA. CDR3 length: 14 residues. CDR3 DNA sequence: TGTGCCAGCAGCCCAACGGGATCCAATGAAAAACTGTTTTTT. This codes for CASSPTGSNEKLFF.

The chain links TRBV6-5 to TRBJ2-7; 9 positions agree with TRBD1. Trimming removed 0 bases from V and 7 bases from J; junction bases left unmatched: 7. Germline V CDR1 and CDR2: MNHEY, SVGAGI. CDR3 size: 15 residues. The CDR3 DNA reads TGTGCCAGCAGTTACTCGAGGGACAGGGAAGTAGAGCAGTACTTC. This translates into CASSYSRDREVEQYF.

This chain links TRBV6-5 with TRBJ2-1; possible D gene TRBD1, 5 bases. Germline-derived CDR1 and CDR2 are MNHEY and SVGAGI. Trimming shortened V by 2 bases and J by 9 bases, and 8 bases separated the two germline ends. The CDR3 covers 12 residues. CDR3 residues: CASSYRGTEQFF. The CDR3 DNA follows: TGTGCCAGCAGTTACAGGGGAACTGAGCAGTTCTTC.

This clone was observed a few times. V usage is TRBV5-7 and J usage is TRBJ2-7, with 9 nucleotides matching TRBD1. TRBV5-7 is labeled an ORF, and its function is uncertain. The V segment lost 1 base and the J segment 2 bases; nucleotides outside the gene matches: 1. The CDR3 has 14 residues. CDR3 sequence: CASSLRTGAYEQYF. CDR3 in DNA: TGTGCCAGCAGCTTGAGGACAGGGGCCTACGAGCAGTACTTC.

The chain employs TRBV15 and TRBJ2-1, with 7 bases matching TRBD2. In germline, CDR1 is LNHNV, CDR2 YYDKDF (reference sequence). This CDR3 has 16 residues. Trimming cost V 0 bases and J 6 bases; bases outside gene matches: 8. The CDR3 nucleotides read TGTGCCACCAGCAGAGATCTAACGGGGGGTGTCAATGAGCAGTTCTTC. It is translated as CATSRDLTGGVNEQFF. The complete variable domain, with remaining parts taken from reference TRBV15 and TRBJ2-1, reads DAMVIQNPRYQVTQFGKPVTLSCSQTLNHNVMYWYQQKSSQAPKLLFHYYDKDFNNEADTPDNFQSRRPNTSFCFLDIRSPGLGDTAMYLCATSRDLTGGVNEQFFGPGTRLTVL.

In DNA form, the CDR3 reads TGTGCCAGTAGTATGTTGGCCTTGACCCTGGGAGATACTGAAGCTTTCTTT. As protein: CASSMLALTLGDTEAFF. J is TRBJ1-1 and V is TRBV19; D remains ambiguous. CDR1 is LNHDA and CDR2 is SQIVND in the germline V gene (reference sequence). Trimming shortened V by 3 bases and J by 5 bases, and 22 bases separated the two germline ends. The length of the CDR3 is 17 residues. Filled out from reference TRBV19 and TRBJ1-1, the complete variable domain reads DGGITQSPKYLFRKEGQNVTLSCEQNLNHDAMYWYRQDPGQGLRLIYYSQIVNDFQKGDIAEGYSVSREKKESFPLTVTSAQKNPTAFYLCASSMLALTLGDTEAFFGQGTRLTVV.